Sequencing of this T cell receptor (beta chain) was carried out in a study of naive and memory T cell subsets. An equimolar mix of two oligonucleotides served as the beta constant-region primer for TRBC1 and TRBC2. Ligated cDNA was amplified by four rounds of PCR with nested alpha and beta constant-region primers and SP2. TCRdb called the UMI-ligation and nested PCR reads again in MiXCR, with one record for every CDR3 protein. This sample has about 23,000 distinct CDR3 sequences, with roughly 9.6% found just once. Cells stained for CD3, CD4, CD8, CD45RA, CD27 and viability were sorted into four CD45RA/CD27 subsets. General study results and limits: No ground truth validated the naive and memory repertoire findings. Between naive and memory subsets, TCR abundance power law exponents differed. In CD4 and CD8 cells, diversity dropped from naive through EMRA.

In this sample, this clonotype turned up a few times. Its matching antigen is unknown. This CDR3 comprises 13 residues. The germline gives CDR1 DFQATT, CDR2 SNEGSKA (reference sequence). Trimming cost V 1 base and J 3 bases; bases outside gene matches: 2. This chain links TRBV20-1 with TRBJ1-1; 7 bases line up with TRBD1. The sample comprised central memory CD8+ T cells from blood. This sequence originates from a human donor in good health. The DNA of the CDR3 is TGCAGTGCTAGAGGCGGGACAGACACTGAAGCTTTCTTT. Translated: CSARGGTDTEAFF.